This entry lists 20 T cell receptor beta chains sequenced from one sample in a study of prognosis after radiotherapy for stage I lung cancer (dated by TCRdb to the early 2020s). The run used an Illumina HiSeq 3000. The TCR beta CDR3 region was amplified from genomic DNA by two rounds of multiplex PCR. In the first PCR round, primers specific to each TRBV and TRBJ gene were used, and the primer sequences were filed in Chinese patent CN105087789A. TCRdb passed the public sequencing reads through fastp at Q25 and MiXCR, retaining productive beta sequences. CDR3 protein duplicates are merged, each entry listing the most common genes and DNA. Counted in this sample were around 26,000 distinct CDR3 sequences; 30% of them appeared once. The ten largest clones add up to roughly 35% of the sample. This sample comprised PBMCs, obtained before or after stereotactic body radiation therapy (not recorded which). These receptors originate from a donor of 50 years or more with non-small cell lung cancer.

A note on this clonotype: A clone one base away is much larger, so this may be a read error. A read error is likely, as this CDR3 ends without the conserved phenylalanine or tryptophan. This chain connects TRBV2 to TRBJ1-4, with D maybe TRBD1 (6 bases). This CDR3 has 14 amino acids. Germline V gene lookup returns CDR1 SNHLY and CDR2 FYNNEI. V shed 8 bases and J shed 4 bases, with 14 bases lying between them. CDR3 nucleotides: TGTGCCAGCGAACAGGGTAGGGGTAATGAAAAACTGTTTCTT. It yields the protein CASEQGRGNEKLFL.

As for this clonotype: With a far larger clone one base away, a read error is the likely cause. The chain carries TRBV6-4 and TRBJ2-1, with 14 bases fitting TRBD2. J was trimmed by 0 bases and V by 6 bases; bases with no gene match: 16. The CDR3 is made up of 21 amino acids. Germline values: CDR1 MRHNA, CDR2 SNTAGT. Written as DNA, the CDR3 is TGTGCCAGCAGGGAGGTCGCGGGACTAGCGGGAGTGACCAGCTCCTACAATGAGCAGTTCTTC. Translated, it gives CASREVAGLAGVTSSYNEQFF.

This clonotype has at least ten counts. The chain has TRBV4-1 and TRBJ2-3, with TRBD2 as a possible D gene (5 bases). The CDR3 is made up of 12 amino acids. Trimming took 1 base from V and 6 from J, leaving 5 bases between them. Germline assignment: CDR1 MGHRA and CDR2 YSYEKL. The CDR3 DNA follows: TGCGCCAGCAGCCAAGTAGCGGATACGCAGTATTTT. Amino acids: CASSQVADTQYF.

This clonotype was picked up a small number of times. The V and J genes are TRBV6-1 and TRBJ1-6; no firm D call. The CDR3 extends over 12 amino acids. Germline-derived CDR1 and CDR2 are MNHNS and SASEGT. Trimming shortened V by 7 bases and J by 3 bases, and 4 bases separated the two germline ends. The CDR3 reads CASNGYNSPLHF. CDR3 DNA sequence: TGTGCCAGCAACGGCTATAATTCACCCCTCCACTTT.

This clonotype was detected many times. This chain connects TRBV2 to TRBJ2-5, with D hard to call. Per the germline V gene, CDR1 is SNHLY and CDR2 is FYNNEI. The V end lost 5 bases, the J end lost 0 bases, and 4 bases lay between the germline ends. The CDR3 sequence is 12 residues long. CDR3 DNA: TGTGCCAGCAGTCTTAACCAAGAGACCCAGTACTTC. Translated: CASSLNQETQYF.

There are a few counts of this clonotype. Given a much more abundant clone one base away, this may be a read error. This rearrangement joins TRBV10-3 to TRBJ1-2; D not resolved. The CDR3 sequence is 13 residues long. Germline CDR1 reads ENHRY; CDR2 reads SYGVKD. The V end lost 8 bases, the J end lost 5 bases, and 15 bases lay between the germline ends. CDR3 in DNA: TGTGCCATCGGTGGGTCCACGGGGTATGGCTACACCTTC. It specifies CAIGGSTGYGYTF.

This clonotype was recorded many times. J is TRBJ2-2 and V is TRBV10-3; either TRBD1 or TRBD2 may supply D (6 bases each). This CDR3 has 15 residues. Germline V CDR1 and CDR2: ENHRY, SYGVKD. The V and J ends lost 8 bases and 3 bases respectively, with 16 bases between them. The CDR3 is CAIGGREDHTGELFF. The DNA for the CDR3 is TGTGCCATCGGGGGCAGGGAGGATCACACCGGGGAGCTGTTTTTT.

The CDR3 coding sequence is TGTGCCAGCAGCTTGGGACTAGCGGGGCAGCAGGGGGGAAATGAGCAGTTCTTC. As protein: CASSLGLAGQQGGNEQFF. V is TRBV5-4 and J is TRBJ2-1, with TRBD2 matching over 11 bases. The V and J ends lost 0 bases and 7 bases, in that order; junction bases with no gene match: 12. The CDR3 spans 18 residues. Germline CDR1 and CDR2: SGHNT and YYREEE (reference sequence).

This clonotype came up many times. The chain has TRBV30 and TRBJ2-7; a weak D match, TRBD2 (6 bases). Germline V lookup: CDR1 GTSNPN, CDR2 SVGIG (reference sequence). Trimming left V 0 bases short and J 4 bases short, with 13 bases between. This CDR3 is 14 amino acids long. CDR3 DNA sequence: TGTGCCTGGAGTGTACCGAGCGCGGGGTACGAGCAGTACTTC. Translated, it gives CAWSVPSAGYEQYF.

This clonotype is judged medium-sized. The gene calls are TRBV28 and TRBJ2-1; 10 bases line up with TRBD2. In germline, CDR1 is MDHEN, CDR2 SYDVKM. V gave up 3 bases and J gave up 2 bases; unmatched junction bases: 1. This CDR3 is 15 amino acids long. CDR3 amino acids: CASSFTSGAYNEQFF. The DNA for the CDR3 is TGTGCCAGCAGTTTCACTAGCGGGGCCTACAATGAGCAGTTCTTC.

This clonotype has more than one count but fewer than ten. A much larger clone differs by one base, so this may be a read error. Since the CDR3 does not end with the conserved phenylalanine or tryptophan, this likely comes from a read error. The DNA is omitted, as the CDR3 cannot be located on it reliably, and the CDR3 follows TCRdb's listing. V is TRBV12-3 or TRBV12-4 and J is TRBJ1-6. The CDR3 extends over 14 residues, inclusive of both ends. CDR3 amino acids: CASSLDRGGSPPHL.

J is TRBJ1-2 and V is TRBV12-3 or TRBV12-4; D call uncertain. V shed 7 bases and J shed 8 bases, with 29 bases lying between them. This CDR3 region has 17 residues. The CDR3 is CASIFWPDPAVAGGYTF. The CDR3, as DNA: TGTGCCAGCATTTTTTGGCCTGATCCGGCAGTGGCGGGGGGCTACACCTTC.

The chain uses TRBV5-4 and TRBJ2-1, with no clear D. Germline V lookup: CDR1 SGHNT, CDR2 YYREEE (reference sequence). The CDR3 runs to 18 residues. Trimming took off 6 bases at V and 5 bases at J, with 27 bases between the two ends. The CDR3 here is CASTLIGRYVGYDNEQFF. In DNA, the CDR3 is TGTGCCAGCACCTTAATCGGCAGGTATGTCGGGTATGACAATGAGCAGTTCTTC.

About this clonotype: A much bigger clone sits one base away, suggesting this may be a read error. This sequence joins TRBV2 and TRBJ1-6; TRBD1 might be the D (5 bases). Trimming removed 7 bases at V and 10 bases at J, with 17 bases between. This CDR3 region has 14 residues. Germline values: CDR1 SNHLY, CDR2 FYNNEI. The chain's CDR3 is CASNAKGRGSPLHF. Written as DNA, the CDR3 is TGTGCCAGCAATGCTAAGGGGCGGGGGTCACCCCTCCACTTT. Variable domain in full (rest from reference TRBV2 and TRBJ1-6): EPEVTQTPSHQVTQMGQEVILRCVPISNHLYFYWYRQILGQKVEFLVSFYNNEISEKSEIFDDQFSVERPDGSNFTLKIRSTKLEDSAMYFCASNAKGRGSPLHFGNGTRLTVT.

This chain connects TRBV11-3 to TRBJ1-2, with unresolved D. This CDR3 contains 14 residues. V lost 5 bases to trimming and J lost 9 bases, with 19 bases between them. Germline CDR1 reads SGHNT; CDR2 reads YENEEA. This CDR3 reads CASSLWSGLRCYTF. The CDR3 DNA reads TGTGCCAGCAGCCTATGGTCCGGGCTGAGATGCTACACCTTC.

In the case of this clonotype: This is likely an artifact of a read error, given a far larger clone one base away. This rearrangement joins TRBV6-2 or TRBV6-3 to TRBJ2-5; no clear D. Germline V lookup: CDR1 MNHEY, CDR2 SVGEGT. V was cut by 6 bases and J by 5 bases, with 13 bases left in between. The CDR3 loop spans 13 amino acids. The DNA for the CDR3 is TGTGCCAGCAGCTCCGACATAGTGGAGACCCAGTACTTC. Amino acid sequence: CASSSDIVETQYF.

There are many counts of this clonotype. The rearrangement joins TRBV30 to TRBJ2-5, with D unresolved. The length of the CDR3 is 14 residues. V shed 4 bases and J shed 1 base, with 13 bases lying between them. CDR1 and CDR2 (germline): GTSNPN, SVGIG (reference sequence). CDR3 in amino acids: CAWNTATLQETQYF. In nucleotides, the CDR3 is TGTGCCTGGAACACGGCCACCCTCCAAGAGACCCAGTACTTC.

This clonotype appeared many times. The rearrangement uses TRBV19 and TRBJ2-2, with D uncertain. Germline CDR1 and CDR2: LNHDA and SQIVND (reference sequence). The CDR3 length is 14 residues. The ends were cut back, 7 bases at V and 6 bases at J, with 15 bases in the middle. CDR3 sequence reads: CASTWQRNAGELFF. The CDR3 nucleotides read TGTGCCAGTACCTGGCAGCGTAACGCCGGGGAGCTGTTTTTT.

There are a few counts of this clonotype. Since a much larger clone is just one base distant, this may be a read error. The genes are TRBV20-1 and TRBJ2-3; D possibly corresponds to TRBD2 (7 bases). This CDR3 comprises 15 residues. Germline CDR1 is DFQATT and CDR2 is SNEGSKA (reference sequence). Trimming took 7 bases from V and 0 from J, leaving 17 bases between them. The CDR3 protein is CSVKQRGGSTDTQYF. The DNA for the CDR3 is TGCAGTGTAAAGCAGAGGGGGGGGAGCACAGATACGCAGTATTTT.

This clonotype was counted at least ten times. The rearrangement joins TRBV5-1 to TRBJ2-7; 7 bases fit TRBD1. The CDR3 is 12 residues long. CDR1 is SGHRS, CDR2 YFSETQ, per germline. The V and J ends lost 6 bases and 7 bases, in that order; junction bases with no gene match: 7. The chain's CDR3 is CASTVTGEEQYF. CDR3 in DNA: TGCGCCAGCACCGTTACAGGGGAGGAGCAGTACTTC.